This TCR beta chain derives from a study of vaccination and CD4 T cells after COVID-19. Overall study context: Convalescent donors were composed of six males and four females, of whom two were Hispanic. The study's findings and limits: The median SARS-CoV-2-reactive clonotype number increased from around 21 to 38, without statistical significance.

The CDR3 has 19 amino acids. Specified treatment: approximately 9-day PBMC culture with coronavirus spike peptide pools or control peptides (ViraFEST assay). The unexposed donor provided CD4+ T cells, which were taken before the COVID-19 pandemic (2011-2018). An Oncomine TCR Beta short-read assay was used to sequence the DNA from cultured CD4+ T cells. Genomic DNA extraction was carried out from cultured CD4+ T cells. TCRdb itself ran the PCR reads through MiXCR, one entry per CDR3 protein. The sample consists of nearly 5,500 distinct CDR3 sequences, 62% of them appearing once. About this clonotype itself: Its target is not known.

Sequenced sample: CD4+ T cells from blood, cultured in vitro. The chain joins TRBV21-1 to TRBJ1-2. TRBV21-1 is a known pseudogene. This receptor was identified in a human donor in good health. In DNA, the CDR3 is TGTGCCAGCAGCAAAAAGGTACGGCGGGCTGGTTACGCGAACTATGGCTACACCTTC. This gives the protein CASSKKVRRAGYANYGYTF.